This TCR beta chain comes out of a study of shared clonotypes between healthy human individuals. Across the study: Contributing individuals were two females and a few males aged 18 to 49.

Sequenced by immunoSEQ multiplex PCR; TCRdb stores in-frame clones only, minus some. The sample comprises approximately 2,200,000 clones, about 93% of which are singletons, and under 2% rests with the top ten. The junction had 6 bases not matched to a gene; V was cut back by 3 bases and J by 0 bases. CDR1 and CDR2 (germline): ENHRY, SYGVKD. There are 17 residues in the CDR3. Naive CD8 cells, CD45RO-negative and positively selected for CCR7, excluded terminally differentiated effector memory CD45RA+ cells. The rearrangement uses TRBV10-3 and TRBJ2-1; TRBD2 matches 9 bases. Sequencing was performed on naive CD8+ T cells from PBMCs. This receptor was identified in a man younger than 35 in good health. Some clones in this sample may be carry-over from other donors' samples. CDR3 sequence: CAISEHSGRSSYNEQFF. The CDR3 region has the DNA TGTGCCATCAGTGAACATAGCGGGAGAAGCTCCTACAATGAGCAGTTCTTC.